The rows below give T cell receptor beta chains drawn from one sample of a study of blood T cell repertoires in COVID-19. The assay was immunoSEQ multiplex PCR, and TCRdb's table has in-frame clones only and misses some. The sample lists approximately 50,000 clones, around 90% occurring once. What was sequenced was peripheral blood. The source is a human donor in a cohort sampled during active COVID-19. CDR3s include the opening cysteine and the closing phenylalanine or tryptophan. Fields, in order: D gene, J gene, V gene, clone size, CDR3 DNA, CDR3 protein. D genes are given only for firm matches. Not all rows give a size; the values are once, few, many and, for expanded clones, a class.

d_call: -
j_call: TRBJ1-5
v_call: TRBV3-1/TRBV3-2
clone_size: -
cdr3_nt: TGTGCCAGCAGCCAAGATACCGGGTCGACCCAGCATTTT
cdr3_aa: CASSQDTGSTQHF

d_call: TRBD1
j_call: TRBJ1-5
v_call: TRBV18
clone_size: -
cdr3_nt: TGTGCCAGCCCCAAAACGGATAGACAGGGGTCAGATCAGCCCCAGCATTTT
cdr3_aa: CASPKTDRQGSDQPQHF

d_call: -
j_call: TRBJ2-1
v_call: TRBV5-1
clone_size: -
cdr3_nt: TGCGCCAGCAGCTTTAGCTCTCTTGGCGATGAGCAGTTCTTC
cdr3_aa: CASSFSSLGDEQFF

d_call: -
j_call: TRBJ2-5
v_call: TRBV19
clone_size: -
cdr3_nt: TGTGCCAGTAGTACGGGGGGCCGGGAGACCCAGTACTTC
cdr3_aa: CASSTGGRETQYF

d_call: TRBD2
j_call: TRBJ2-7
v_call: TRBV11-1
clone_size: -
cdr3_nt: TGTGCCAGCACCTCGGGACTAGCGGGCCGCGCGCTGGACTTC
cdr3_aa: CASTSGLAGRALDF

d_call: TRBD1
j_call: TRBJ2-7
v_call: TRBV11-2
clone_size: -
cdr3_nt: TGTGCCAGCAGCCCACTGAACAGGGGGGCTGGGGAATCCTACGAGCAGTACTTC
cdr3_aa: CASSPLNRGAGESYEQYF

d_call: -
j_call: TRBJ1-2
v_call: TRBV6-1
clone_size: few
cdr3_nt: TGTGCCAGCAGTGACCAAGACACGGGGGGACCCTATGGCTACACCTTC
cdr3_aa: CASSDQDTGGPYGYTF

d_call: TRBD2
j_call: TRBJ2-3
v_call: TRBV5-4
clone_size: -
cdr3_nt: TGTGCCAGCAGCCCGTATCCGGGAGGGAGCACAGATACGCAGTATTTT
cdr3_aa: CASSPYPGGSTDTQYF

d_call: TRBD1
j_call: TRBJ2-4
v_call: TRBV5-4
clone_size: few
cdr3_nt: TGTGCCAGCAGCCCTGACAGGGGCTCCAAAAACATTCAGTACTTC
cdr3_aa: CASSPDRGSKNIQYF

d_call: -
j_call: TRBJ1-2
v_call: TRBV7-9
clone_size: -
cdr3_nt: TGTGCCAGCAGCTCAGACAGAGGCGGCTACACCTTC
cdr3_aa: CASSSDRGGYTF

d_call: TRBD2
j_call: TRBJ2-7
v_call: TRBV7-9
clone_size: -
cdr3_nt: TGTGCCAGCAGCTTAGAGACTAGCGGTGAGCAGTACTTC
cdr3_aa: CASSLETSGEQYF

d_call: -
j_call: TRBJ1-5
v_call: TRBV7-3
clone_size: -
cdr3_nt: TGTGCCAGCAGCTCCCAGGAGGATAGCAATCAGCCCCAGCATTTT
cdr3_aa: CASSSQEDSNQPQHF

d_call: TRBD1
j_call: TRBJ1-5
v_call: TRBV9
clone_size: -
cdr3_nt: TGTGCCAGCAGCCGGGACAGGGGAGTAAATCAGCCCCAGCATTTT
cdr3_aa: CASSRDRGVNQPQHF

d_call: -
j_call: TRBJ2-7
v_call: TRBV6-5
clone_size: -
cdr3_nt: TGTGCCAGCAGCCCCAACGGGGACTCGACCTACGAGCAGTACTTC
cdr3_aa: CASSPNGDSTYEQYF

d_call: TRBD1
j_call: TRBJ2-7
v_call: TRBV9
clone_size: -
cdr3_nt: TGTGCCAGCAGCTCGACAGGGGGCACGGATTCCTACGAGCAGTACTTC
cdr3_aa: CASSSTGGTDSYEQYF

d_call: -
j_call: TRBJ2-5
v_call: TRBV15
clone_size: once
cdr3_nt: TGTGCCACCAGCAGAGATGCCGTGGGGGGAGAGACCCAGTACTTC
cdr3_aa: CATSRDAVGGETQYF

d_call: -
j_call: TRBJ2-7
v_call: TRBV14
clone_size: -
cdr3_nt: TGTGCCAGCAGCCAAGATCCGGCCGAGGAAGCGGTTTCCTACGAGCAGTACTTC
cdr3_aa: CASSQDPAEEAVSYEQYF

d_call: -
j_call: TRBJ2-2
v_call: TRBV5-1
clone_size: -
cdr3_nt: TGCGCCAGCAGCTTGGCCGAACGGGGTCTCACCGGGGAGCTGTTTTTT
cdr3_aa: CASSLAERGLTGELFF

d_call: TRBD2
j_call: TRBJ2-1
v_call: TRBV3-1/TRBV3-2
clone_size: -
cdr3_nt: TGTGCCAGCAGCTTGGGCGGGAGTTTTGGAAATGAGCAGTTCTTC
cdr3_aa: CASSLGGSFGNEQFF

d_call: -
j_call: TRBJ1-2
v_call: TRBV7-8
clone_size: -
cdr3_nt: TGTGCCAGCAGCTTAGGGCCCAGGGACTATGGCTACACCTTC
cdr3_aa: CASSLGPRDYGYTF

d_call: -
j_call: TRBJ2-6
v_call: TRBV30
clone_size: -
cdr3_nt: TGTGCCTGGAGGAGTGGGGCCAACGTCCTGACTTTC
cdr3_aa: CAWRSGANVLTF

d_call: -
j_call: TRBJ1-2
v_call: TRBV18
clone_size: -
cdr3_nt: TGTGCCAGCTCACCCGGGGACACGTTGGACTATGGCTACACCTTC
cdr3_aa: CASSPGDTLDYGYTF

d_call: -
j_call: TRBJ2-7
v_call: TRBV3-1/TRBV3-2
clone_size: once
cdr3_nt: TGTGCCAGCAGCCAAGAAGGCGGCTACGAGCAGTACTTC
cdr3_aa: CASSQEGGYEQYF

d_call: TRBD2
j_call: TRBJ2-7
v_call: TRBV11-2
clone_size: -
cdr3_nt: TGTGCCAGCAGTCCTACTAGCGGGAGTTCCTACGAGCAGTACTTC
cdr3_aa: CASSPTSGSSYEQYF

d_call: TRBD1
j_call: TRBJ2-7
v_call: TRBV6-7
clone_size: few
cdr3_nt: TGTGCCAGCAGTTACTCGTTTGGACAGGGGGGATCCTTC
cdr3_aa: CASSYSFGQGGSF

d_call: -
j_call: TRBJ1-1
v_call: TRBV5-1
clone_size: -
cdr3_nt: TGCGCCAGCAGCTTGGGCCGGGGGGCCATGAACACTGAAGCTTTCTTT
cdr3_aa: CASSLGRGAMNTEAFF

d_call: TRBD1
j_call: TRBJ2-7
v_call: TRBV29-1
clone_size: -
cdr3_nt: TGCAGCGCTAAGACAGGGGGCATCTACGAGCAGTACTTC
cdr3_aa: CSAKTGGIYEQYF

d_call: -
j_call: TRBJ2-3
v_call: TRBV7-3
clone_size: -
cdr3_nt: TGTGCCAGCAGCCCCGTTAGCGGAAGCACAGATACGCAGTATTTT
cdr3_aa: CASSPVSGSTDTQYF

d_call: -
j_call: TRBJ1-2
v_call: TRBV5-1
clone_size: -
cdr3_nt: TGCGCCAGCAGCTTGTCGGTCCGGTATGGCTACACCTTC
cdr3_aa: CASSLSVRYGYTF

d_call: TRBD1
j_call: TRBJ2-2
v_call: TRBV6-5
clone_size: -
cdr3_nt: TGTGCCAGCAGCCGACAGGGTGCGGGCACCGGGGAGCTGTTTTTT
cdr3_aa: CASSRQGAGTGELFF

d_call: -
j_call: TRBJ2-7
v_call: TRBV7-9
clone_size: -
cdr3_nt: TGTGCCAGCAGCTTATTAACCCCTTCGGCGGCACCATACGAGCAGTACTTC
cdr3_aa: CASSLLTPSAAPYEQYF

d_call: -
j_call: TRBJ2-2
v_call: TRBV19
clone_size: -
cdr3_nt: TGTGCCAGTAGTATGGCCAGACAGGGACTCGGGGAGCTGTTTTTT
cdr3_aa: CASSMARQGLGELFF

d_call: TRBD1
j_call: TRBJ2-7
v_call: TRBV28
clone_size: -
cdr3_nt: TGTGCCAGCAGTGCCCGACAGGGGTCCTACGAGCAGTACTTC
cdr3_aa: CASSARQGSYEQYF

d_call: -
j_call: TRBJ2-1
v_call: TRBV21-1
clone_size: -
cdr3_nt: TGTGCCAGCAGCTCGATACTAGCGGGGCCCCCTTCCGGAAACAATGAGCAGTTCTTC
cdr3_aa: CASSSILAGPPSGNNEQFF

d_call: -
j_call: TRBJ2-2
v_call: TRBV7-3
clone_size: -
cdr3_nt: TGTGCCAGCAGCTCCGGAGGTCCCGCGAACACCGGGGAGCTGTTTTTT
cdr3_aa: CASSSGGPANTGELFF

d_call: TRBD1
j_call: TRBJ2-7
v_call: TRBV28
clone_size: -
cdr3_nt: TGTGCCAGCAGTTCCCCCGGACAGGGACCGAGCTCCTACGAGCAGTACTTC
cdr3_aa: CASSSPGQGPSSYEQYF

d_call: TRBD1
j_call: TRBJ1-5
v_call: TRBV2
clone_size: -
cdr3_nt: TGTGCCAGCAGTGCTGGACAGGCCTATTATCAGCCCCAGCATTTT
cdr3_aa: CASSAGQAYYQPQHF

d_call: TRBD1
j_call: TRBJ1-2
v_call: TRBV9
clone_size: -
cdr3_nt: TGTGCCAGCAGCGCTTTCATCTACCGGGACAGGGACGGCTACACCTTC
cdr3_aa: CASSAFIYRDRDGYTF

d_call: -
j_call: TRBJ2-5
v_call: TRBV7-3
clone_size: -
cdr3_nt: TGTGCCAGCAGTACCTCCGGGGGACAAGAGACCCAGTACTTC
cdr3_aa: CASSTSGGQETQYF

d_call: TRBD2
j_call: TRBJ2-1
v_call: TRBV11-3
clone_size: -
cdr3_nt: TGTGCCAGCAGCTTGCGGGAGGCCCTCAATGAGCAGTTCTTC
cdr3_aa: CASSLREALNEQFF

d_call: -
j_call: TRBJ1-1
v_call: TRBV11-3
clone_size: once
cdr3_nt: TGTGCCAGCAGCTCTGGGGAGGTCACTGAAGCTTTCTTT
cdr3_aa: CASSSGEVTEAFF

d_call: -
j_call: TRBJ2-1
v_call: TRBV2
clone_size: few
cdr3_nt: TGTGCCAGCAGCAGTGGTCAGGATGAGCAGTTCTTC
cdr3_aa: CASSSGQDEQFF

d_call: -
j_call: TRBJ1-1
v_call: TRBV19
clone_size: once
cdr3_nt: TGTGCCAGCCAGGGAAGGGGGAACACTGAAGCTTTCTTT
cdr3_aa: CASQGRGNTEAFF

d_call: -
j_call: TRBJ1-5
v_call: TRBV6-6
clone_size: -
cdr3_nt: TGTGCCAGCAGTTACGCGGAAAGTAGCAATCAGCCCCAGCATTTT
cdr3_aa: CASSYAESSNQPQHF

d_call: -
j_call: TRBJ2-1
v_call: TRBV1
clone_size: -
cdr3_nt: TGCACCAGCAGCCAAGATCGGCCTAGTAGGTCGTCCTACAATGAGCAGTTCTTC
cdr3_aa: CTSSQDRPSRSSYNEQFF

d_call: TRBD1
j_call: TRBJ2-1
v_call: TRBV19
clone_size: -
cdr3_nt: TGTGCCAGTAGGCAGACAGGGGCTTTGAATGAGCAGTTCTTC
cdr3_aa: CASRQTGALNEQFF

d_call: TRBD1
j_call: TRBJ1-1
v_call: TRBV2
clone_size: -
cdr3_nt: TGTGCCACCAAGGGACAGCTAAACACTGAAGCTTTCTTT
cdr3_aa: CATKGQLNTEAFF

d_call: TRBD1
j_call: TRBJ1-6
v_call: TRBV2
clone_size: -
cdr3_nt: TGTGCCAGCAGGATAAACCCTGGGACAGGGAATTCACCCCTCCACTTT
cdr3_aa: CASRINPGTGNSPLHF

d_call: -
j_call: TRBJ2-7
v_call: TRBV29-1
clone_size: -
cdr3_nt: TGCAGCGTTCGAGTGTCCGGGTTCTTATACGAGCAGTACTTC
cdr3_aa: CSVRVSGFLYEQYF

d_call: -
j_call: TRBJ2-6
v_call: TRBV28
clone_size: -
cdr3_nt: TGTGCCAGCAGTTTTACAGGGCGCTCTGGGGCCAACGTCCTGACTTTC
cdr3_aa: CASSFTGRSGANVLTF

d_call: TRBD2
j_call: TRBJ2-1
v_call: TRBV5-1
clone_size: -
cdr3_nt: TGCGCCAGCAGCTTGGCCCTGATTAGCGGGAACGATGAGCAGTTCTTC
cdr3_aa: CASSLALISGNDEQFF

d_call: -
j_call: TRBJ1-5
v_call: TRBV6-5
clone_size: once
cdr3_nt: TGTGCCAGCAGCCAATTCAATCAGCCCCAGCATTTT
cdr3_aa: CASSQFNQPQHF

d_call: -
j_call: TRBJ2-1
v_call: TRBV19
clone_size: -
cdr3_nt: TGTGCCAGTAGTTCGCGGACTGGATACAATGAGCAGTTCTTC
cdr3_aa: CASSSRTGYNEQFF

d_call: TRBD1
j_call: TRBJ2-5
v_call: TRBV6-5
clone_size: -
cdr3_nt: TGTGCCAGCAGTTCGGGACAGCAAGAGACCCAGTACTTC
cdr3_aa: CASSSGQQETQYF

d_call: -
j_call: TRBJ2-7
v_call: TRBV5-6
clone_size: -
cdr3_nt: TGTGCCAGCAGCCAGTCCCACGAGCAGTACTTC
cdr3_aa: CASSQSHEQYF

d_call: -
j_call: TRBJ2-2
v_call: TRBV18
clone_size: -
cdr3_nt: TGTGCCAGCTCACCAATGTATAGACTGCGGGCCGGGGAGCTGTTTTTT
cdr3_aa: CASSPMYRLRAGELFF

d_call: -
j_call: TRBJ1-2
v_call: TRBV6-6
clone_size: -
cdr3_nt: TGTGCCAGCAGTGCACGACAGGCTGATAACTATGGCTACACCTTC
cdr3_aa: CASSARQADNYGYTF

d_call: TRBD1
j_call: TRBJ1-4
v_call: TRBV4-1
clone_size: -
cdr3_nt: TGCGCCAGCAGCGGCCAGGGGGCTGGAAATGAAAAACTGTTTTTT
cdr3_aa: CASSGQGAGNEKLFF

d_call: -
j_call: TRBJ1-2
v_call: TRBV7-8
clone_size: -
cdr3_nt: TGTGCCAGCAGTACGACAGGACGAAACTATGGCTACACCTTC
cdr3_aa: CASSTTGRNYGYTF